The text below deals with one T cell receptor beta chain. What this receptor recognizes is not known. Per-nucleotide qualities are absent, and no much larger clonotype sits a single base away. Reading the label with the study, this specimen's time point is: blood 2 weeks post-SBRT. The treatment or condition label corresponds to: 15 Gy SBRT to primary tumor, nephrectomy 4 weeks later. To track tumor-enriched clonotypes, serial peripheral blood was sampled from radiation-treated patients at baseline and at 2 weeks and 4 weeks after SBRT. All patients had renal cell carcinoma with clear cell pathology. The QIAamp DNA Blood Mini Kit (Qiagen) was used to prepare genomic DNA for TCR sequencing. Only samples passing all quality control checks were included in the analyses. This sample is drawn from a study of radiation and T cells in renal cell carcinoma (TCRdb year 2020). For the wider study: Samples came from a clinical trial, in which primary renal cell carcinomas received 15 Gy stereotactic body radiation therapy followed by nephrectomy 4 weeks later. In total, 50 to 60 samples underwent TCR beta sequencing: around 25 tumors plus 27 peripheral blood samples. Across all 53 samples, 4 million or so unique CDR3 nucleotide sequences encoding some 3,000,000 unique CDR3 amino acid sequences were identified.

Study-level results and caveats: In blood, the top tumor clonotypes increased from baseline to 2 weeks after radiation and then shrank by 4 weeks, which suggests a temporary expansion of tumor-resident clones. With a single-armed trial design, the study had no way to address how radiation dose or scheduling affects the TCR repertoire. Changes in the blood repertoire were not tracked past 4 weeks after treatment. Because pretreatment tumor biopsies were not available, the baseline intratumoral presence of clonotypes could not be determined.

The germline V gene (reference sequence) specifies LNHDA as CDR1 and SQIVND as CDR2. V trim: 3 bases; J trim: 0 bases; unmatched bases: 4. Including the terminal cysteine and phenylalanine, the CDR3 comprises 15 residues. Only the CDR3 region is kept as DNA, spanning 45 bases read in frame from base 1. TCR beta libraries were generated from genomic DNA with the immunoSEQ kit, following the manufacturer's recommendations. To prepare libraries, a first multiplex PCR with proprietary primers was run, followed by a second PCR that added unique barcodes, and a bead cleanup was done after each round. Each sample batch included a kit-provided positive control reaction and a negative control reaction. The final libraries underwent checking on an Agilent 4200 TapeStation D1000 ScreenTape, volumetric pooling, and quantification by qPCR. Sequencing was performed on an Illumina NextSeq500 using a MidOutput 150-cycle cartridge, with 156 Read1 cycles, 15 Index1 cycles, and the kit custom primers. The pooled library was loaded at around 1.1 pM with about 20% PhiX control spiked in. The study's processing was this. Vendor-processed data were analyzed in R, and a clonotype was defined as all T cells sharing the same CDR3 nucleotide sequence. For clone abundance analyses, frequencies were normalized to the 10,000 most abundant clones per sample. Public T cell clones, which averaged fewer than five per sample, were excluded before analysis. An abundance difference of at least 32-fold between compartments was the criterion for calling clonotypes tumor-enriched or baseline blood-enriched. A beta-binomial differential abundance model was used to identify clonotypes that were expanded or contracted between blood time points. Tumor-blood repertoire similarity was measured with the Baroni-Urbani and Buser coefficient, and group comparisons used two-tailed Wilcoxon tests in R. Drawn from immuneACCESS, this table holds only the in-frame rearrangements with V and J called that TCRdb kept. Clones are partly lost; checked studies trace under half to an unresolved V gene and leave the rest unexplained. That table gives V, J and clone size, and the DNA gave D and trimming. The sample table lists 40,000 to 60,000 clones, 80% of them with a count of one. The top ten constitute 25% to 35% of the sample.

Sequencing used blood, obtained from a patient whose treatment included radiotherapy and nephrectomy. The sequence links TRBV19 to TRBJ1-1; TRBD1 agrees with 7 junctional bases. The sequence derives from a woman in her 70s with renal cell carcinoma. The DNA is as follows: TGTGCCAGTAGTATGGACAGGCAAATGAACACTGAAGCTTTCTTT. This sequence encodes CASSMDRQMNTEAFF.